What follows describes a single TCR beta chain. This sample was taken from a study of identical twins. TCRdb reprocessed the 5' RACE reads via MiXCR and lists one record per CDR3 protein. The top ten clones hold 10% to 15% of a sample with approximately 700,000 distinct CDR3 sequences, 15% to 20% of them seen once. These data were likewise used in another study, on T cells expressing NK-cell markers.

The sequenced sample was PBMCs. This receptor was obtained from a woman aged 18-29 years in good health.

Here the CDR3 reads CAWTLYTGELFF. The CDR3 DNA follows: TGTGCCTGGACCCTGTACACCGGGGAGCTGTTTTTT. V is TRBV30 and J is TRBJ2-2; no clear D gene. The germline V gene has CDR1 GTSNPN and CDR2 SVGIG (reference sequence). The CDR3 extends over 12 amino acids. Trimming cost V 4 bases and J 3 bases, with 6 bases left between them.